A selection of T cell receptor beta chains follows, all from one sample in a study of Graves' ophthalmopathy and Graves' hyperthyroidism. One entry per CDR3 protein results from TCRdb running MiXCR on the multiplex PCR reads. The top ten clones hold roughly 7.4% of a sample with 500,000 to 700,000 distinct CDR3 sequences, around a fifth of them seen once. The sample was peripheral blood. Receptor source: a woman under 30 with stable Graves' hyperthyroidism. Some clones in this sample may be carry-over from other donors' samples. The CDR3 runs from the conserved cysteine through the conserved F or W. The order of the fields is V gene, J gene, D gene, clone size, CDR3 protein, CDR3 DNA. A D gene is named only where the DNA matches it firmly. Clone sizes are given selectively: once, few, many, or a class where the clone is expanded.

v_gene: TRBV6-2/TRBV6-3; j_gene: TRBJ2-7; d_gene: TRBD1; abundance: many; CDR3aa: CASSYDRGRWNEQYF; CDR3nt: TGTGCCAGCAGTTACGATAGGGGGCGGTGGAACGAGCAGTACTTC
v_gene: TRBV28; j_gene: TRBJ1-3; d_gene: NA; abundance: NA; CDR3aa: CASRSGTKSGNTIYF; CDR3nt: TGTGCCAGCAGGTCAGGAACTAAATCTGGAAACACCATATATTTT
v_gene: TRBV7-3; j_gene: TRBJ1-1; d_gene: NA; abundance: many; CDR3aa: CASSSQKNTEAFF; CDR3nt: TGTGCCAGCAGCTCGCAGAAGAACACTGAAGCTTTCTTT
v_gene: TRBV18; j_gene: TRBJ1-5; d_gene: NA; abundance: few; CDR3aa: CASSPPAGPYSNQPQHF; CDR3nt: TGTGCCAGCTCACCACCGGCAGGGCCATATAGCAATCAGCCCCAGCATTTT
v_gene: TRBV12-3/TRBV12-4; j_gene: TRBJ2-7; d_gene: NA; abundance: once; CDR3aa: CASSLRAGPSYEQYF; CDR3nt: TGTGCCAGCAGTTTACGGGCAGGCCCCTCCTACGAGCAGTACTTC
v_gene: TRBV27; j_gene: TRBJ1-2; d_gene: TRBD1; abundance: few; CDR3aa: CASSLNRGPSAPFAYGYTF; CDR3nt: TGTGCCAGCAGTTTAAACAGGGGGCCTTCCGCGCCTTTCGCCTATGGCTACACCTTC
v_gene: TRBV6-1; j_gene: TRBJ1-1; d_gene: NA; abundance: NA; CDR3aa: CASRTPGRTNTEAFF; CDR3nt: TGTGCCAGCAGGACACCGGGACGGACGAACACTGAAGCTTTCTTT
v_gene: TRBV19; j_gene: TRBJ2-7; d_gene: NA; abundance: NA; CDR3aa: CASSKGLVSYDQYF; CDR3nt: TGTGCCAGTAGTAAGGGACTCGTCTCCTACGATCAGTACTTC
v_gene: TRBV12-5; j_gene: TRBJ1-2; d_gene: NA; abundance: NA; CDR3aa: CASGLVQGSGYTF; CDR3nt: TGTGCTAGTGGTTTGGTACAGGGCAGCGGCTACACCTTC
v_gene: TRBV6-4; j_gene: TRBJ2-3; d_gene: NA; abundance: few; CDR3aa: CASSPSGRRNTDTQYF; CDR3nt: TGTGCCAGCAGCCCCTCTGGGAGGAGAAACACAGATACGCAGTATTTT
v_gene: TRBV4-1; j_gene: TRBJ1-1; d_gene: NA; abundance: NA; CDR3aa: CASSIPLNTEAFF; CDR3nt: TGCGCCAGCAGTATCCCTTTGAACACTGAAGCTTTCTTT
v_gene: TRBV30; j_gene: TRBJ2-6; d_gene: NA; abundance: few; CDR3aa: CACYTSAGANVLTF; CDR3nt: TGTGCCTGTTATACAAGCGCTGGGGCCAACGTCCTGACTTTC
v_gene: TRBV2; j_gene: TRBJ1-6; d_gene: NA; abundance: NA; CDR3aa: CASSGSVPRRLNSPLHF; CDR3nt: TGTGCCAGCAGTGGTTCCGTCCCGAGGCGCCTTAATTCACCCCTCCACTTT
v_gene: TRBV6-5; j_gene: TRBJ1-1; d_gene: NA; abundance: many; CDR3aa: CASRGSGRTEAFF; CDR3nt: TGTGCCAGCAGGGGGTCGGGACGGACTGAAGCTTTCTTT
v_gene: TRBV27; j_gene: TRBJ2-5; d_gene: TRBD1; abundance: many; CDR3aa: CASSSGQTETQYF; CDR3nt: TGTGCCAGCAGTTCGGGACAGACAGAGACCCAGTACTTC
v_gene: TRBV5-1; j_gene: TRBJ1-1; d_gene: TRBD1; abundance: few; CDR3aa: CASSLSGTARMNTEAFF; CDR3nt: TGCGCCAGCAGCTTATCCGGGACAGCTCGTATGAACACTGAAGCTTTCTTT
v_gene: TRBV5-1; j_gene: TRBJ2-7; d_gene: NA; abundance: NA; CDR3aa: CASSLISPWDEQYF; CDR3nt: TGCGCCAGCAGCTTGATCTCTCCGTGGGACGAGCAGTACTTC
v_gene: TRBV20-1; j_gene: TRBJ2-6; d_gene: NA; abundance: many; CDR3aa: CSAIGGTGANVLTF; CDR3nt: TGCAGTGCTATTGGGGGGACTGGGGCCAACGTCCTGACTTTC
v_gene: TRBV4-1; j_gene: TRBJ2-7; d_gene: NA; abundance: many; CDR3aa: CASSQDTASYEQYF; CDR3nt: TGCGCCAGCAGCCAAGATACAGCTTCCTACGAGCAGTACTTC
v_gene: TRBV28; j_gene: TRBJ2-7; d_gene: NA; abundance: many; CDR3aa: CASSLIQAYEQYF; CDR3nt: TGTGCCAGCAGTTTAATTCAAGCCTACGAGCAGTACTTC
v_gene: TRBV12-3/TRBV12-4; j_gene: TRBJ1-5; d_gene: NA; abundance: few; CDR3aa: CASSLSIGGQHF; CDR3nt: TGTGCCAGCAGTTTAAGTATCGGAGGCCAGCATTTT
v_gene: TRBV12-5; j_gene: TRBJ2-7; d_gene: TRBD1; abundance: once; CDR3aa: CASGLGSRDRNYEQYF; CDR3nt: TGTGCTAGTGGTTTGGGAAGCCGGGACAGGAACTACGAGCAGTACTTC
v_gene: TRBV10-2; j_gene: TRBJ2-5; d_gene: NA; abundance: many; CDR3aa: CASSEVSWYQETQYF; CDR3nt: TGCGCCAGCAGTGAGGTCTCATGGTACCAAGAGACCCAGTACTTC
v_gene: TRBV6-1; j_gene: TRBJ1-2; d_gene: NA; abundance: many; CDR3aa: CASYQIGGYTF; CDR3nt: TGTGCCAGCTACCAAATCGGTGGCTACACCTTC
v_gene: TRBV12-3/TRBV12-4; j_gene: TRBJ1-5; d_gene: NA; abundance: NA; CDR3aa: CASSWGQSSNQPQHF; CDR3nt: TGTGCCAGCAGCTGGGGACAATCGAGCAATCAGCCCCAGCATTTT
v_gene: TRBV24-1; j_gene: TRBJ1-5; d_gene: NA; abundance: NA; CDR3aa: CATSDLPTGAQHF; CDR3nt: TGTGCCACCAGTGATCTACCGACTGGGGCCCAGCATTTT
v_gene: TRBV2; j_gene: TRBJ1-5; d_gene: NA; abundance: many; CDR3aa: CAGRWRYNQPQHF; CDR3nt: TGTGCCGGCAGGTGGAGATATAATCAGCCCCAGCATTTT
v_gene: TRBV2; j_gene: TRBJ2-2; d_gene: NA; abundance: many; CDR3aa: CASRRAAGELFF; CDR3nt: TGTGCCAGCAGGCGGGCGGCCGGGGAGCTGTTTTTT